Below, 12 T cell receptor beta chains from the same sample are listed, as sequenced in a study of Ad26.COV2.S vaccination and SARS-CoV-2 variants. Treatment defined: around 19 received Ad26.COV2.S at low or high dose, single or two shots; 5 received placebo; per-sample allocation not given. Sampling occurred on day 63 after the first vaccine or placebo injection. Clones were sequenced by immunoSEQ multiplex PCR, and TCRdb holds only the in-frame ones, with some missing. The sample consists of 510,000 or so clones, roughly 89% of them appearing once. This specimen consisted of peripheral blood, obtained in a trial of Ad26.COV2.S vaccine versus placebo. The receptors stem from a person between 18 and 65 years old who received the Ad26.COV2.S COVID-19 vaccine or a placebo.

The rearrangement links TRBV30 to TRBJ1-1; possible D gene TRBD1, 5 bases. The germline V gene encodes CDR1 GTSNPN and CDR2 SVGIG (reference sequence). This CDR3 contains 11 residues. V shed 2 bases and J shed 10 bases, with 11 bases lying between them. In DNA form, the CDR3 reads TGTGCCTGGAGTCTGCCGGGACCAGCTTTCTTT. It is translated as CAWSLPGPAFF. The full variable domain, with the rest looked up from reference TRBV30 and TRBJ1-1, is SQTIHQWPATLVQPVGSPLSLECTVEGTSNPNLYWYRQAAGRGLQLLFYSVGIGQISSEVPQNLSASRPQDRQFILSSKKLLLSDSGFYLCAWSLPGPAFFGQGTRLTVV.

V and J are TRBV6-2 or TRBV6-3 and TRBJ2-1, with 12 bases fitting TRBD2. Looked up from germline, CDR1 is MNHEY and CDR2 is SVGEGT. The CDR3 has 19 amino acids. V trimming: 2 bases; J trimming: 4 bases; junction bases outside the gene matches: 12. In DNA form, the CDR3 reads TGTGCCAGCAGTTACGCAGACGGGACTAGCGGGCGGGTATACAATGAGCAGTTCTTC. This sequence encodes CASSYADGTSGRVYNEQFF.

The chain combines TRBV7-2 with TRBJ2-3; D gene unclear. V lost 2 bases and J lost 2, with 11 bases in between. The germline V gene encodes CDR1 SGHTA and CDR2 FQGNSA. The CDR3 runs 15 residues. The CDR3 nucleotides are TGTGCCAGCAGCTTAACCCGGCCACCCACAGATACGCAGTATTTT. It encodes CASSLTRPPTDTQYF.

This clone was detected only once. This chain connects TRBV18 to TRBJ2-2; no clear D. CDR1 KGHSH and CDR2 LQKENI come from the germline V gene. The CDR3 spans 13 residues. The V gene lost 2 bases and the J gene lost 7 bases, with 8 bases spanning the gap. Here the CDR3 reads CASSPIISGELFF. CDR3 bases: TGTGCCAGCTCACCAATCATCAGCGGGGAGCTGTTTTTT.

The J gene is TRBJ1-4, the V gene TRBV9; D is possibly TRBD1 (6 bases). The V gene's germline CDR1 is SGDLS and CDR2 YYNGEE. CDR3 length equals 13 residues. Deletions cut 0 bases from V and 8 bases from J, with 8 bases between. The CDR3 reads CASSVAQGEKLFF. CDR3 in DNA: TGTGCCAGCAGCGTAGCTCAGGGGGAAAAACTGTTTTTT.

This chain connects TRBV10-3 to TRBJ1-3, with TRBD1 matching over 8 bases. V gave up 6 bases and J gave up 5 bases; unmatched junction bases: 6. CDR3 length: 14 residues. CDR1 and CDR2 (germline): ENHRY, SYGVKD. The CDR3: CAISATGERNTIYF. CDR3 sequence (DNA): TGTGCCATCAGCGCGACAGGGGAGAGAAACACCATATATTTT.

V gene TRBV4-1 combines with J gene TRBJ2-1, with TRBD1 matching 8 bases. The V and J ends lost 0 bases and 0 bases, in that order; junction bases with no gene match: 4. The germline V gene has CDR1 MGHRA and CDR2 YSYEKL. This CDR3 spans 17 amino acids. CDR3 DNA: TGCGCCAGCAGCCAAGATGGGACAGGAAGCTCCTACAATGAGCAGTTCTTC. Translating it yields CASSQDGTGSSYNEQFF.

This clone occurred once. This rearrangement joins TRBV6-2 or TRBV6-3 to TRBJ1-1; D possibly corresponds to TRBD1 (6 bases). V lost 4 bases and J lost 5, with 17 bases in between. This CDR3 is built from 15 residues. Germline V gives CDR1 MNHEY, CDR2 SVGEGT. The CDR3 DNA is TGTGCCAGCAGTTTAGTTAGACAGGATAATACTGAAGCTTTCTTT. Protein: CASSLVRQDNTEAFF.

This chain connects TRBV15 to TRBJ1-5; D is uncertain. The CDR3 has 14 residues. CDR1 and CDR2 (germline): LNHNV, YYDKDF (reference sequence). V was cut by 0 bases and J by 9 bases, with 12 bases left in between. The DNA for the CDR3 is TGTGCCACCAGCAGAGATTCAGTGGATCGGCCCCAGCATTTT. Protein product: CATSRDSVDRPQHF.

The DNA of the CDR3 is TGTGCCACCAGTGATGGTGGGTCTAATCAGCCCCAGCATTTT. Its translation: CATSDGGSNQPQHF. The chain uses TRBV24-1 and TRBJ1-5; D not resolved. This CDR3 has 14 amino acids. Germline CDR1 is KGHDR and CDR2 is SFDVKD. V was pared by 3 bases and J by 4 bases, with 9 bases between.

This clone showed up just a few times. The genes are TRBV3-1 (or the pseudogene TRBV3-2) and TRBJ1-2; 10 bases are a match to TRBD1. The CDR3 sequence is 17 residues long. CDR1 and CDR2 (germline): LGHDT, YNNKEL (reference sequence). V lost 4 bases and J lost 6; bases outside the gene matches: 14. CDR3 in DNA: TGTGCCAGCAGCCCGCGCCGGTTTCTGGGACAGGGGAATGGCTACACCTTC. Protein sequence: CASSPRRFLGQGNGYTF.

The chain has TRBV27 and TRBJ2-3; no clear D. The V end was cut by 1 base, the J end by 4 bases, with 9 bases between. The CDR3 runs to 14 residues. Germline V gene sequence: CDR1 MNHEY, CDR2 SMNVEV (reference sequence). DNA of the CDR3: TGTGCCAGCAGTTTATACCCCTCTGCAGATACGCAGTATTTT. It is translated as CASSLYPSADTQYF.